This TCR beta chain was retrieved from a study of OX40 agonist ivuxolimab in advanced cancers. Repertoires were generated with immunoSEQ multiplex PCR, while TCRdb's copy carries only in-frame clones and drops some. The repertoire consists of roughly 100,000 clones, with nearly 90% occurring once and the leading ten covering more than 0.15%. Per germline, CDR1 LNHDA and CDR2 SQIVND (reference sequence). V was clipped by 9 bases and J by 9 bases; unmatched bases: 13. This CDR3 is 13 amino acids long. This rearrangement joins TRBV19 to TRBJ2-7; TRBD2 aligns across 8 bases. This TCR was recovered from an adult with an advanced solid tumor such as melanoma, head and neck, liver or kidney cancer. The sequences come from CD4+ or CD8+ T cells sorted from blood, collected in a trial of the OX40 agonist ivuxolimab. The CDR3 reads CASSSGGASLQYF. The CDR3 DNA reads as TGTGCCAGCAGCTCGGGGGGGGCCTCTTTGCAGTACTTC.